This TCR beta chain emerged from a study of cytomegalovirus exposure and HLA in healthy donors. General study results and limits: Later findings reportedly placed an Asian-associated ancestry cluster below the approximately 700-donor mean for N-insertions. Based on reports, TCR beta sequences accurately predicted HLA-A and HLA-B alleles for most subjects. A later analysis appeared to link common viral pathogens to several of the most significant clusters. Within an earlier analysis, most TCR beta V segments proved productive either about 90% or about 30% of the time.

After removal of 1 base from V and 12 bases from J, the junction contained 7 bases not matched to a gene. Germline CDR1 reads SEHNR; CDR2 reads FQNEAQ (reference sequence). CDR3 length: 13 amino acids. PCR was performed using 60 Vbeta and 13 Jbeta primers. Only in-frame clones appear in the TCRdb table, and some are missing; sequencing was by immunoSEQ multiplex PCR. The top ten hold 4.5% to 7.5% of the sample, which has 200,000 or so clones, nearly 80% seen once. Note on this clone: As yet, its antigen is unknown.

What was sequenced was PBMCs. The rearrangement joins TRBV7-9 to TRBJ2-7; 9 bases agree with TRBD2. The receptor was isolated from a woman in her 30s in good health and CMV-seropositive. The CDR3 sequence is CASSLEPASGVYF. The CDR3 DNA is TGTGCCAGCAGCTTAGAGCCAGCTAGCGGGGTGTACTTC.